The sequence of this T cell receptor (beta chain) was determined in a study of T cell responses to AZD1222 COVID-19 vaccine. Trimming removed 3 bases from V and 2 bases from J, with 7 bases in between. The length of the CDR3 is 13 residues. With regard to this clone: Its target is unknown.

Study-wide points: Clonal diversity may have been underestimated, and the donors were mostly white British, with more females than males.

The method was immunoSEQ multiplex PCR; TCRdb's version includes in-frame clones alone and lacks a portion of them. Among some 74,000 clones listed, over 75% were seen once. This receptor was identified in an adult in good health. Sequences were derived from peripheral blood, sampled on day 0 of AZD1222 vaccination. The chain employs TRBV12-3 or TRBV12-4 and TRBJ1-2; D is ambiguous. The CDR3 region has the DNA TGTGCCAGCAGTTTGGAACAGAACTATGGCTACACCTTC. It specifies CASSLEQNYGYTF.